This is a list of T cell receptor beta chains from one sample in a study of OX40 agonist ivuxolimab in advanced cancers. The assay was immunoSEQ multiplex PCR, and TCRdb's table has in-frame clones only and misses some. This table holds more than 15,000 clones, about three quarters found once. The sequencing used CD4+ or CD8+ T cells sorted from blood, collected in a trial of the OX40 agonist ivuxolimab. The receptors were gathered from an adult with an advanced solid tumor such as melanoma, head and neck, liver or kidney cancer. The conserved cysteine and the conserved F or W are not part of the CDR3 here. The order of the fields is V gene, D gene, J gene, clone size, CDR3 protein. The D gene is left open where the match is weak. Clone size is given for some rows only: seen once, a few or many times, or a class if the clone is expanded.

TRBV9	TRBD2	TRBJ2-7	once	ASSVGSAGEYEQY
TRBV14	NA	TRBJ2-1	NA	ASSNDYNEQF
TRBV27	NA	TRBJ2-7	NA	ASSWGIGQIYEQY
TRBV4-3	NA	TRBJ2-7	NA	ASSPGSLGPYEQY
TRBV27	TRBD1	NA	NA	ASSSVGTGILEQY
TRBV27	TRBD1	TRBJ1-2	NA	ASSNRGQGAFGYGYT
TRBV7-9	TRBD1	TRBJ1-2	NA	ASSQVTGEYGYT
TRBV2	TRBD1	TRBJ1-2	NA	ASSESRDRVYGYT
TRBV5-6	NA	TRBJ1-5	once	ASSLGDGSNQPQH
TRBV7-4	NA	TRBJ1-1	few	ASSLSWNTEAF
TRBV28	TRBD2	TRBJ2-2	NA	ASSPTSANTGELF
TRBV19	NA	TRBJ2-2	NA	ASSIRGPGELF
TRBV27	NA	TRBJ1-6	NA	ASSFGGESSPLH
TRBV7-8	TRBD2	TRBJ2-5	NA	ASSLFAGESQETQY
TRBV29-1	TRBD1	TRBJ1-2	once	SVGQGRELYYGYT
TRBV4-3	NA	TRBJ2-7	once	ASSQSRGNTYEQY
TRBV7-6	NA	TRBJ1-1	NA	ASSLAKGGLNTEAF
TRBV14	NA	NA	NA	ASSQGGWRDNEQY
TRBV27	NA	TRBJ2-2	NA	ASSFGIGELF
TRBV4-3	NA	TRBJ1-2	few	ASSQELQGIYGYT
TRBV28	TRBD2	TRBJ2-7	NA	ASRDPTGTSRGEQY
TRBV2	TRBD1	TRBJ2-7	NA	ASRFDRDRGTYEQY
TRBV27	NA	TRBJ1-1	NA	ASSWGGGTEAF
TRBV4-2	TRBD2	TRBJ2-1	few	ASSQAPAGGYNEQF
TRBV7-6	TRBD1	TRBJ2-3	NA	ASSLGQGMGTSTDTQY
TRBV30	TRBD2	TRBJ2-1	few	AWGTSYNEQF
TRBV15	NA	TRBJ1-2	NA	ATSGSPNYGYT
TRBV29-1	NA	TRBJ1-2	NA	SVAGNGYT